This T cell receptor beta chain derives from a study of cytomegalovirus exposure and HLA in healthy donors. Amplification used 60 Vbeta primers and 13 Jbeta primers. This table comes from immunoSEQ multiplex PCR, and its TCRdb copy is limited to in-frame clones, with some not included. This sample has a few hundred thousand clones, with 83% found just once. This clone has just one count. With 6 bases removed from V and 1 base from J, the gap between germline ends came to 15 bases. Germline V lookup: CDR1 MDHEN, CDR2 SYDVKM. The CDR3 loop spans 15 amino acids. Sequenced input: PBMCs. This receptor was identified in a girl aged 10 to 17 in good health and CMV-seronegative. The chain couples TRBV28 to TRBJ1-2; weak D call: TRBD1 (5 bases). The CDR3 region is CASRKPGPNNYGYTF. DNA for the CDR3: TGTGCCAGCAGGAAACCAGGGCCTAATAACTATGGCTACACCTTC.